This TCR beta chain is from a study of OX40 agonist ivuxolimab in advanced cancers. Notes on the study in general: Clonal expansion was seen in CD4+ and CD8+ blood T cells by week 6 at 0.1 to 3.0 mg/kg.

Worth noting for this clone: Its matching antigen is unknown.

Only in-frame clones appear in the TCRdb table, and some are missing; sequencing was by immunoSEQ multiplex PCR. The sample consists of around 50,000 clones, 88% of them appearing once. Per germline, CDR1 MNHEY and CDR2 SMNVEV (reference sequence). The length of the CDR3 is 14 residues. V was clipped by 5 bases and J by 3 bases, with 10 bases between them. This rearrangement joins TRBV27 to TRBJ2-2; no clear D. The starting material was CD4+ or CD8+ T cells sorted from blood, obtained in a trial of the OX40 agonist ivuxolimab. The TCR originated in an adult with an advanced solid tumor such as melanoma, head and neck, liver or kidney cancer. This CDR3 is CASSRITDTGELFF. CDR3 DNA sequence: TGTGCCAGCAGTCGCATAACTGACACCGGGGAGCTGTTTTTT.